The source of this T cell receptor (beta chain) is a study of blood T cell repertoires in COVID-19. Study at large: Collection of acute and convalescent COVID-19 samples took place in the United States, Italy and Spain.

In the authors' workflow: Amplifying reference gene primers gave estimates of nucleated cell counts. Method: immunoSEQ multiplex PCR; TCRdb's copy keeps in-frame clones and lacks some. Clonal size and the V and J genes are those of that table, whereas D and trimming came from the DNA. This table holds 90,000 to 150,000 clones, 85% to 90% found once. The length of the CDR3 is 13 residues. CDR1 is SQVTM, CDR2 ANQGSEA, per germline. J gave up 6 bases and V 3 bases, and 3 bases lay outside the gene matches. The receptor's source is a man at least 80 years old with acute or convalescent COVID-19. The specimen sequenced was peripheral blood. The V gene is TRBV29-1, the J gene TRBJ2-2, with 8 bases identical to TRBD2. The chain's CDR3 is CSVDGGAPGELFF. The CDR3 coding sequence is TGCAGCGTTGACGGGGGGGCCCCCGGGGAGCTGTTTTTT.